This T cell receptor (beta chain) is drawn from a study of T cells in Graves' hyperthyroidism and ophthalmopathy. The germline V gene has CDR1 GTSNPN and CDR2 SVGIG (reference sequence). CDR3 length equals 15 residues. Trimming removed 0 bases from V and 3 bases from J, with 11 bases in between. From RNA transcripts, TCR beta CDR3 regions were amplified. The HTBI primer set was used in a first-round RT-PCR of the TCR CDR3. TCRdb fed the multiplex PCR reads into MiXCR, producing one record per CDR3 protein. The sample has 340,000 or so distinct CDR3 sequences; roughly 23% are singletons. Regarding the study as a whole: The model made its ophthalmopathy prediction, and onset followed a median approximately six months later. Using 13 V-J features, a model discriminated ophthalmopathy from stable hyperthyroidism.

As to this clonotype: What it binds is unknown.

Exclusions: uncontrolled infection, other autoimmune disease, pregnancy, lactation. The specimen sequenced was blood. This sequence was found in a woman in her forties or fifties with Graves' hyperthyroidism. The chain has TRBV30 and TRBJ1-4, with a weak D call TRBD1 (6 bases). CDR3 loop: CAWSVPGAANEKLFF. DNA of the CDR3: TGTGCCTGGAGTGTACCGGGGGCGGCTAATGAAAAACTGTTTTTT.